The clone carrying this T cell receptor beta chain was counted a few times. Its target is unknown. The data derive from a study of early T cells in non-severe SARS-CoV-2 infection. Whole-study context: Sequencing targeted bulk RNA from unsorted whole blood, leaving chains unpaired. Study-level points and caveats: Matching with VDJdb favored anti-spike CD8 responses (missing private and CD4 specificities).

Attachment of unique molecular identifiers was made to individual cDNA molecules. TCRdb re-called the 5' RACE reads with MiXCR, one entry per CDR3 protein. This sample has fewer than 100,000 distinct CDR3 sequences, with around 13% found just once. This CDR3 region has 17 residues. V gave up 2 bases and J gave up 0 bases, with 12 bases separating them. The germline V gene encodes CDR1 SGHNT and CDR2 YYREEE (reference sequence). This receptor was taken from an adult who was a healthcare worker with PCR-confirmed SARS-CoV-2 infection or an uninfected control (not recorded which). Material: whole blood. The chain joins TRBV5-4 to TRBJ2-6; possibly TRBD1 for D (6 bases). In nucleotides, the CDR3 is TGTGCCAGCAGCTTACCAGGGGCGGACTCTGGGGCCAACGTCCTGACTTTC. It encodes CASSLPGADSGANVLTF. Based on the CDR3 plus reference TRBV5-4 and TRBJ2-6, the full variable domain is ETGVTQSPTHLIKTRGQQVTLRCSSQSGHNTVSWYQQALGQGPQFIFQYYREEENGRGNFPPRFSGLQFPNYSSELNVNALELDDSALYLCASSLPGADSGANVLTFGAGSRLTVL.